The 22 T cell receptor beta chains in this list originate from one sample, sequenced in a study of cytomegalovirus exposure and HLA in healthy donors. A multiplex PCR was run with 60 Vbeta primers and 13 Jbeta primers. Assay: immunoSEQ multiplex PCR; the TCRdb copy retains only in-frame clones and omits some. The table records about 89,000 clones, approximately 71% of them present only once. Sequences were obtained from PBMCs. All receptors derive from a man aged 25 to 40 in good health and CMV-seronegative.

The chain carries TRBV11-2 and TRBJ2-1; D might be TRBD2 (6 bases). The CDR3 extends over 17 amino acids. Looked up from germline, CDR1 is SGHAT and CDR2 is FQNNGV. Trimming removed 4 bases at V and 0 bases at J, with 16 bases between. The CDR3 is CASSSYTVGSSYNEQFF. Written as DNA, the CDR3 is TGTGCCAGCAGCTCTTATACGGTCGGGAGCTCCTACAATGAGCAGTTCTTC.

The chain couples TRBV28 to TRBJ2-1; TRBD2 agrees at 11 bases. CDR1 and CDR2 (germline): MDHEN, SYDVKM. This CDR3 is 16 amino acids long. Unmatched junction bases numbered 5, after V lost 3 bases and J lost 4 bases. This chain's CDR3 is CASSFLAGGFYNEQFF. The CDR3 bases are TGTGCCAGCAGTTTTCTAGCGGGAGGTTTTTACAATGAGCAGTTCTTC.

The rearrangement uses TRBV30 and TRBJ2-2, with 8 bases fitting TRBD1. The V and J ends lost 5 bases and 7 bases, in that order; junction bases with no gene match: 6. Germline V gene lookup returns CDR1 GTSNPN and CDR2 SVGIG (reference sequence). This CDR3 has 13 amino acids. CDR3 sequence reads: CAWVRGLGGELFF. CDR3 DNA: TGTGCCTGGGTCAGGGGGCTCGGCGGGGAGCTGTTTTTT.

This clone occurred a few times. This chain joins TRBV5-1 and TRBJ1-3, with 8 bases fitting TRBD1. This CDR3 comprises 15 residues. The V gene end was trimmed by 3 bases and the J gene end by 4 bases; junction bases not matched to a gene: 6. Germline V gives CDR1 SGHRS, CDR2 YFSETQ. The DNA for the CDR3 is TGCGCCAGCAGCTCCCAGGGGGCGCCGGGAAACACCATATATTTT. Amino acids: CASSSQGAPGNTIYF.

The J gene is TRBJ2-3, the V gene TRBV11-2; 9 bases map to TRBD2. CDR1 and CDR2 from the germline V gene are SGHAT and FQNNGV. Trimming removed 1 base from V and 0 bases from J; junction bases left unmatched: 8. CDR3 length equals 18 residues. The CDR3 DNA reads TGTGCCAGCAGCTTAGTAGCGGGGGTTTACACTAGCACAGATACGCAGTATTTT. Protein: CASSLVAGVYTSTDTQYF.

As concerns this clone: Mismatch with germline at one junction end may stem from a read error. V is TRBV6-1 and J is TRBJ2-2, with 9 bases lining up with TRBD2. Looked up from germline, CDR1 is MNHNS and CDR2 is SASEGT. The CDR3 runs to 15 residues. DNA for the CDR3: TGCGCGGGGGGGTCAGGGGGGCGTTACACCGGGGAGCTGTTTTTT. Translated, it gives CAGGSGGRYTGELFF.

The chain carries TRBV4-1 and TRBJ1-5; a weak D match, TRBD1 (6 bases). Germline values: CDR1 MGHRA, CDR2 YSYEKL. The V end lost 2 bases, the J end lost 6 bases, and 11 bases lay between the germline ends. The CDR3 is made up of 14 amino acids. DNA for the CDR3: TGCGCCAGCAGCCAAAACACAGGGAGTCAGCCCCAGCATTTT. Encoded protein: CASSQNTGSQPQHF.

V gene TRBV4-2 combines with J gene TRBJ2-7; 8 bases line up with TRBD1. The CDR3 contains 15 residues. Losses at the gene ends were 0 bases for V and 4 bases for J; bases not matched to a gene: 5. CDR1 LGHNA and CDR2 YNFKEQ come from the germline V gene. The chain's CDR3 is CASSQDLDRAYEQYF. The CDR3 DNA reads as TGTGCCAGCAGCCAAGATTTGGACAGGGCTTACGAGCAGTACTTC.

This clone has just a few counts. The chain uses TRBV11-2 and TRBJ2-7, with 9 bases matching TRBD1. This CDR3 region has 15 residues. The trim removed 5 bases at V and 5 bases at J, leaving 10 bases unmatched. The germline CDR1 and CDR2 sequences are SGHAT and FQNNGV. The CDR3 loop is CASSMLQGAVNEQYF. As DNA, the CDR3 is TGTGCCAGCAGCATGTTACAGGGGGCGGTCAACGAGCAGTACTTC. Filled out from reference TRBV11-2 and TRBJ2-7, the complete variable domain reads EAGVAQSPRYKIIEKRQSVAFWCNPISGHATLYWYQQILGQGPKLLIQFQNNGVVDDSQLPKDRFSAERLKGVDSTLKIQPAKLEDSAVYLCASSMLQGAVNEQYFGPGTRLTVT.

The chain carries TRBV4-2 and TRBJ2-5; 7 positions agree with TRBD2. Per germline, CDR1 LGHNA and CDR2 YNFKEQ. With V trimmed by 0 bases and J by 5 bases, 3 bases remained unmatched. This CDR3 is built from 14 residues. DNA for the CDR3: TGTGCCAGCAGCCAAGATAGAGCGGGGGAGACCCAGTACTTC. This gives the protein CASSQDRAGETQYF.

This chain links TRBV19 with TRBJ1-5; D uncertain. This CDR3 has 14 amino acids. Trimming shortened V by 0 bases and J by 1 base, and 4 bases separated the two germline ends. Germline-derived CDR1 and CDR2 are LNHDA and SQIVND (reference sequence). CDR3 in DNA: TGTGCCAGTAGTATAGAGGGCAGCAATCAGCCCCAGCATTTT. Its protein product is CASSIEGSNQPQHF.

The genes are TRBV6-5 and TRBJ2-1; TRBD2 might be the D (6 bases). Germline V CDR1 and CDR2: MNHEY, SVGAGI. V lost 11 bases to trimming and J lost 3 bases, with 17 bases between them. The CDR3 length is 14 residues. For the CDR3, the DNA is TGTGCCTCCTCGAGGGGAGGCTACTACAATGAGCAGTTCTTC. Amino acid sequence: CASSRGGYYNEQFF.

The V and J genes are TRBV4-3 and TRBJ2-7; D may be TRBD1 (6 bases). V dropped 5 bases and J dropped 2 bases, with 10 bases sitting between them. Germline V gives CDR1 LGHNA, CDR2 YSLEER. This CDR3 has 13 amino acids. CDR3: CASSWDKAYEQYF. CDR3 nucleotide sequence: TGCGCCAGCAGCTGGGACAAGGCCTACGAGCAGTACTTC.

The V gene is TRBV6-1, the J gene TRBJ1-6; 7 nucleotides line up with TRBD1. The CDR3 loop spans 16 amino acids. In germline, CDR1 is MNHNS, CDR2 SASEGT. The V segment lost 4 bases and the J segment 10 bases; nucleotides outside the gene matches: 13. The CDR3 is CASSGQGQATGSPLHF. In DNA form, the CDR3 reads TGTGCCAGCAGTGGACAGGGCCAGGCAACCGGGTCACCCCTCCACTTT.

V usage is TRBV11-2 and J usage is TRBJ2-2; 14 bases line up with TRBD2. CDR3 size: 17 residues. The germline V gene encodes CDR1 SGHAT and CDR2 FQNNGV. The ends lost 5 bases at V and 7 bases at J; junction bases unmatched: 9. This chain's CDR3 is CASSPRTSGRMIGELFF. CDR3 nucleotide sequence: TGTGCCAGCAGCCCCCGGACTAGCGGGAGGATGATCGGGGAGCTGTTTTTT.

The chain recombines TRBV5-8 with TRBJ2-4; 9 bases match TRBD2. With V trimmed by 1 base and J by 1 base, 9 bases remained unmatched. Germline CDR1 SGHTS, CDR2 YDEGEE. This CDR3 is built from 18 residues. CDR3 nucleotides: TGTGCCAGCAGCTTGAAGGATAGCGGGAGTGGGGCCAAAAACATTCAGTACTTC. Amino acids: CASSLKDSGSGAKNIQYF.

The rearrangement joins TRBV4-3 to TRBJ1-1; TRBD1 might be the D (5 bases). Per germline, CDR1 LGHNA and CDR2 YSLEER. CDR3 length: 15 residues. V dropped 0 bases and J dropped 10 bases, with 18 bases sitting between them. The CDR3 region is CASSQEGGGPFRAFF. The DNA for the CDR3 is TGCGCCAGCAGCCAAGAGGGGGGGGGTCCGTTTCGAGCTTTCTTT.

The CDR3 DNA sequence: TGCGCCAGCAGTGACCCCTCGGGGGGGCGCGAATACGAGCAGTACTTC. As protein: CASSDPSGGREYEQYF. This chain joins TRBV10-1 and TRBJ2-7; 8 bases are shared with TRBD2. Trimming took 3 bases from V and 4 from J; bases not matched to a gene: 11. CDR1 is WNHNN, CDR2 SYGVQD, per germline (reference sequence). This CDR3 spans 16 amino acids.

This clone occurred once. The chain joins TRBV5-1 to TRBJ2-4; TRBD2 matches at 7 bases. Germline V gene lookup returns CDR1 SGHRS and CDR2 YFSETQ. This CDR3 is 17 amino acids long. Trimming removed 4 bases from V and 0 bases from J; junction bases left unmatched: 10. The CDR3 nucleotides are TGCGCCAGCAGCCTGAACCCTAGCGGCTTAGCCAAAAACATTCAGTACTTC. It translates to CASSLNPSGLAKNIQYF.

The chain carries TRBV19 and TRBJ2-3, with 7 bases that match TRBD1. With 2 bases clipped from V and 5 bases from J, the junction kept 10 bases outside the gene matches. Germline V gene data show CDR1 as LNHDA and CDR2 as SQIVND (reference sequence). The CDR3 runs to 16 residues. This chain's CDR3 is CASSILTGLSLDTQYF. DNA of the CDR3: TGTGCCAGTAGTATATTGACAGGGCTGTCGTTAGATACGCAGTATTTT.

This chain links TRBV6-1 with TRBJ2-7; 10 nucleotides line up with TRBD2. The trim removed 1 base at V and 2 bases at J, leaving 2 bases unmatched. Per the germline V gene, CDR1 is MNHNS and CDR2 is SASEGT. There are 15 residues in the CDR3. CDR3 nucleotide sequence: TGTGCCAGCAGTGAAGAGCTAGCGGGAGCCTACGAGCAGTACTTC. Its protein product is CASSEELAGAYEQYF.

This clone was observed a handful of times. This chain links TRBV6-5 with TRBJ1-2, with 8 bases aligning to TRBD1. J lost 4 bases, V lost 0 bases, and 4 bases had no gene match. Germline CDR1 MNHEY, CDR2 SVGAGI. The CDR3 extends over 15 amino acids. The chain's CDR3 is CASSYSRTGSYGYTF. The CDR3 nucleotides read TGTGCCAGCAGTTACTCGAGGACAGGGAGCTATGGCTACACCTTC.